Detailed here is one TCR beta chain. This CDR3 contains 13 residues. With 5 bases clipped from V and 6 bases from J, the junction kept 2 bases outside the gene matches. Germline V gene data show CDR1 as SNHLY and CDR2 as FYNNEI. PCR involved 60 Vbeta and 13 Jbeta primers. TCRdb keeps only in-frame clones here, not all; method: immunoSEQ multiplex PCR. Its table lists approximately 180,000 clones. This sample is drawn from a study of cytomegalovirus exposure and HLA in healthy donors. The sequence was obtained from a man in his thirties or forties in good health and CMV-seronegative. The chain combines TRBV2 with TRBJ1-5; 9 bases align to TRBD1. The sequencing input was PBMCs. The CDR3 nucleotides are TGTGCCAGCAGTACAGGGGGCGTTCAGCCCCAGCATTTT. Translating it yields CASSTGGVQPQHF.